This T cell receptor (beta chain) was documented in a study of blood T cell repertoires in COVID-19. The assay was immunoSEQ multiplex PCR, and TCRdb's table has in-frame clones only and misses some. The top ten clones hold roughly 4.5% of a sample with about 58,000 clones, 80% to 95% of them seen once. Germline CDR1 MNHEY, CDR2 SVGAGI. With V trimmed by 1 base and J by 4 bases, 3 bases remained unmatched. The CDR3 is 15 residues long. The receptor's source is a man aged 50 to 59 with active COVID-19. The sequenced material came from peripheral blood. The chain employs TRBV6-5 and TRBJ2-5; TRBD1 matches 10 bases. CDR3 nucleotide sequence: TGTGCCAGCAGTTACTTAGACAGGGGGCGAGAGACCCAGTACTTC. Its protein is CASSYLDRGRETQYF.